Each of the 26 T cell receptor beta chains below was sequenced from the same sample in a study of T-cell reconstitution after alpha-beta-depleted transplantation in children. The TCRbeta library incorporated unique molecular identifiers. TCRdb fed the PCR reads into MiXCR, producing one record per CDR3 protein. In the table there are roughly 500,000 distinct CDR3 sequences, approximately 16% of which are singletons. This specimen consisted of PBMCs from the stem cell graft donor, obtained from the stem cell graft. These receptors all come from a human donor who donated a stem cell graft to a child with acute lymphoblastic leukemia.

This clonotype was observed a handful of times. This sequence joins TRBV10-2 and TRBJ2-3; 15 nucleotides align to TRBD2. J was trimmed by 4 bases and V by 7 bases; bases with no gene match: 6. This CDR3 contains 16 residues. Germline V gives CDR1 WSHSY, CDR2 SAAADI. The CDR3 loop is CASTPGLAGGPDTQYF. The DNA of the CDR3 is TGCGCCAGCACCCCGGGACTAGCGGGAGGACCAGATACGCAGTATTTT.

V gene TRBV15 combines with J gene TRBJ2-3, with D perhaps given as TRBD1 or TRBD2 (5 bases each). The CDR3 has 13 residues. V gave up 3 bases and J gave up 10 bases, with 14 bases separating them. Germline CDR1 reads LNHNV; CDR2 reads YYDKDF (reference sequence). Written as DNA, the CDR3 is TGTGCCACCAGCAGTGAGTGGTTGGGGGCGCAGTATTTT. Encoded protein: CATSSEWLGAQYF.

The chain combines TRBV12-3 or TRBV12-4 with TRBJ1-5; D not certain. The CDR3 has 15 amino acids. V dropped 4 bases and J dropped 11 bases, with 21 bases sitting between them. This CDR3 is CASSYTPGLKSAQHF. The DNA for the CDR3 is TGTGCCAGCAGTTATACCCCGGGTCTCAAAAGTGCCCAGCATTTT.

This clonotype was recorded a few times. The V call is TRBV7-9, the J call TRBJ2-3, with 8 bases that match TRBD2. J lost 1 base, V lost 5 bases, and 5 bases had no gene match. The germline gives CDR1 SEHNR, CDR2 FQNEAQ (reference sequence). The CDR3 contains 15 residues. DNA for the CDR3: TGTGCCAGCAGCGGTACTAGCGGCCGCACAGATACGCAGTATTTT. Translated: CASSGTSGRTDTQYF.

In its sample, this clonotype was seen a few times. This chain uses TRBV20-1 with TRBJ2-2; TRBD2 matches at 11 bases. Unmatched junction bases numbered 0, after V lost 2 bases and J lost 1 base. The CDR3 runs 15 residues. Germline CDR1 is DFQATT and CDR2 is SNEGSKA (reference sequence). As DNA, the CDR3 is TGCAGTGCTAGAACTAGCGGGAGGAACACCGGGGAGCTGTTTTTT. Translated: CSARTSGRNTGELFF.

The table lists this clonotype with a few counts. The chain recombines TRBV7-3 with TRBJ2-1; D is undetermined. This CDR3 is 12 amino acids long. Deletions cut 4 bases from V and 9 bases from J, with 10 bases between. From germline, CDR1 is SGHTA and CDR2 FQGTGA. The CDR3 sequence: CASSSYGREQFF. The DNA of the CDR3 is TGTGCCAGCAGCTCCTATGGGCGTGAGCAGTTCTTC.

This clonotype was observed a handful of times. This chain joins TRBV27 and TRBJ2-1; TRBD1 is a possible D gene (6 bases). Trimming took 8 bases from V and 2 from J, leaving 16 bases between them. Germline V gives CDR1 MNHEY, CDR2 SMNVEV (reference sequence). This CDR3 has 15 amino acids. The CDR3 loop is CASARDTDTYNEQFF. The CDR3 DNA follows: TGTGCCAGCGCCAGGGACACCGACACCTACAATGAGCAGTTCTTC.

This clonotype has more than one count but fewer than ten. The gene calls are TRBV5-1 and TRBJ1-4; TRBD1 matches 7 bases. This CDR3 has 14 residues. CDR1 and CDR2 (germline): SGHRS, YFSETQ. J was trimmed by 3 bases and V by 4 bases; bases with no gene match: 3. The CDR3 DNA is TGCGCCAGCAGCGTGACAGGGTCTAATGAAAAACTGTTTTTT. Residues: CASSVTGSNEKLFF.

The V gene is TRBV7-8, the J gene TRBJ2-2, with 11 bases lining up with TRBD2. Trimming removed 5 bases from V and 7 bases from J; junction bases left unmatched: 9. Germline CDR1 reads SGHVS; CDR2 reads FQNEAQ. The CDR3 has 16 amino acids. The CDR3 nucleotides read TGTGCCAGCAGCCCTAGAGCTAGCGGGAGGCACGGGGAGCTGTTTTTT. Translating it yields CASSPRASGRHGELFF. The whole variable domain, remainder taken from reference TRBV7-8 and TRBJ2-2, is GAGVSQSPRYKVAKRGQDVALRCDPISGHVSLFWYQQALGQGPEFLTYFQNEAQLDKSGLPSDRFFAERPEGSVSTLKIQRTQQEDSAVYLCASSPRASGRHGELFFGEGSRLTVL.

This sequence joins TRBV29-1 and TRBJ1-1; D not resolved. This CDR3 spans 11 amino acids. Germline V gene lookup returns CDR1 SQVTM and CDR2 ANQGSEA. V lost 1 base, J lost 5 bases, and 5 bases lay in between. The CDR3 DNA follows: TGCAGCGTTGAAGCGCCAACTGAAGCTTTCTTT. As protein: CSVEAPTEAFF.

This clonotype was detected only a few times. The V call is TRBV4-1, the J call TRBJ2-1; no firm D call. Trimming cost V 0 bases and J 0 bases, with 12 bases left between them. Germline values: CDR1 MGHRA, CDR2 YSYEKL. CDR3 length: 17 residues. The CDR3 spells CASSQEPFPSSYNEQFF. Here the CDR3 DNA reads TGCGCCAGCAGCCAAGAACCGTTCCCGTCCTCCTACAATGAGCAGTTCTTC.

The chain carries TRBV4-1 and TRBJ2-1, with TRBD2 matching 8 bases. The CDR3 loop spans 13 amino acids. In germline, CDR1 is MGHRA, CDR2 YSYEKL. V was clipped by 2 bases and J by 14 bases; unmatched bases: 8. CDR3 sequence: CASSQLPGLAEFF. The CDR3 DNA reads as TGCGCCAGCAGCCAACTTCCTGGACTAGCAGAGTTCTTC.

This clonotype was counted only a few times. The rearrangement links TRBV20-1 to TRBJ1-2, with 7 bases that match TRBD1. The CDR3 contains 10 residues. Germline CDR1 and CDR2: DFQATT and SNEGSKA (reference sequence). Trimming at V came to 8 bases and at J to 6 bases, leaving 3 bases not matched to a gene. The DNA for the CDR3 is TGCAGTCCGGGGACAGATGGCTACACCTTC. As protein: CSPGTDGYTF.

The chain couples TRBV29-1 to TRBJ2-7; a weak D match, TRBD1 (6 bases). The CDR3 loop spans 13 amino acids. Trimming took off 5 bases at V and 3 bases at J, with 14 bases between the two ends. Germline V gene sequence: CDR1 SQVTM, CDR2 ANQGSEA. The CDR3 bases are TGCAGCGTTTTACAGGGCTCGGGCTACGAGCAGTACTTC. Its translation: CSVLQGSGYEQYF.

V is TRBV20-1 and J is TRBJ2-1; tentatively, D is TRBD1 (6 bases). Germline V lookup: CDR1 DFQATT, CDR2 SNEGSKA (reference sequence). Trimming stripped 6 bases from V and 2 bases from J, with 14 bases between. The CDR3 length is 14 residues. The CDR3 loop is CSARPTGPYNEQFF. CDR3 in DNA: TGCAGTGCACGTCCGACAGGCCCCTACAATGAGCAGTTCTTC.

The chain joins TRBV19 to TRBJ2-7, with D perhaps matching TRBD1 (6 bases). The CDR3 is 14 residues long. CDR1 is LNHDA and CDR2 is SQIVND in the germline V gene (reference sequence). Trimming pared 6 bases from V and 1 base from J, leaving 13 bases between. The CDR3 loop is CASRDRSGSYEQYF. The CDR3 DNA sequence: TGTGCCAGTAGAGACAGGTCGGGGTCCTACGAGCAGTACTTC.

This clonotype appeared a few times. The gene calls are TRBV5-5 and TRBJ1-1; the D is unclear. V gave up 4 bases and J gave up 0 bases, with 10 bases separating them. The CDR3 runs 14 residues. Per the germline V gene, CDR1 is SGHKS and CDR2 is YYEKEE (reference sequence). The CDR3 reads CASSTPGLNTEAFF. In DNA, the CDR3 is TGTGCCAGCAGCACGCCGGGATTGAACACTGAAGCTTTCTTT.

The rearrangement uses TRBV5-1 and TRBJ2-1, with D hard to call. The CDR3 is 13 amino acids. Germline loops: CDR1 SGHRS, CDR2 YFSETQ. Trimming shortened V by 4 bases and J by 13 bases, and 18 bases separated the two germline ends. CDR3 sequence: CASSIASMDGQFF. CDR3 bases: TGCGCCAGCAGCATCGCAAGCATGGACGGTCAGTTCTTC.

CDR3 sequence reads: CASSPSLAELYNEQFF. The CDR3 DNA reads as TGTGCCAGCAGCCCCTCCCTAGCGGAACTATACAATGAGCAGTTCTTC. The rearrangement uses TRBV14 and TRBJ2-1, with 7 bases identical to TRBD2. Germline CDR1 and CDR2: SGHDN and FVKESK. With 4 bases clipped from V and 4 bases from J, the junction kept 10 bases outside the gene matches. The CDR3 extends over 16 amino acids.

This clonotype was picked up a small number of times. A clone one base away is much larger, so this may be a read error. V and J are TRBV7-9 and TRBJ2-7; 10 bases map to TRBD2. Looked up from germline, CDR1 is SEHNR and CDR2 is FQNEAQ (reference sequence). V was pared by 3 bases and J by 3 bases, with 2 bases of the junction left unmatched. The length of the CDR3 is 14 residues. CDR3 loop: CASSFGTSDYEQYF. CDR3 nucleotides: TGTGCCAGCAGCTTCGGGACTAGCGACTACGAGCAGTACTTC. Filled out from reference TRBV7-9 and TRBJ2-7, the complete variable domain reads DTGVSQNPRHKITKRGQNVTFRCDPISEHNRLYWYRQTLGQGPEFLTYFQNEAQLEKSRLLSDRFSAERPKGSFSTLEIQRTEQGDSAMYLCASSFGTSDYEQYFGPGTRLTVT.

This chain connects TRBV7-9 to TRBJ2-7; the D gene is possibly TRBD1 (6 bases). The CDR3 sequence is 14 residues long. The ends were cut back, 5 bases at V and 3 bases at J, with 14 bases in the middle. Germline V gives CDR1 SEHNR, CDR2 FQNEAQ (reference sequence). In DNA form, the CDR3 reads TGTGCCAGCAGCCCCTACTCGGGACACTACGAGCAGTACTTC. Translated, it gives CASSPYSGHYEQYF.

The chain links TRBV5-6 to TRBJ2-7; D may be TRBD2 (6 bases). V was shortened by 4 bases and J by 4 bases, with 18 bases between the two germline ends. The germline V gene has CDR1 SGHDT and CDR2 YYEEEE. The length of the CDR3 is 15 residues. The CDR3 protein is CASSKPGLSQYEQYF. In DNA, the CDR3 is TGTGCCAGCAGCAAACCGGGACTCAGTCAATACGAGCAGTACTTC.

The chain has TRBV20-1 and TRBJ2-5; D ambiguous. The CDR3 runs 10 residues. The germline V gene encodes CDR1 DFQATT and CDR2 SNEGSKA (reference sequence). V dropped 5 bases and J dropped 4 bases, with 5 bases sitting between them. The DNA of the CDR3 is TGCAGTGCTGTCCGAGAGACCCAGTACTTC. Its protein product is CSAVRETQYF.

DNA for the CDR3: TGCAGTGCCATTCGACTCGGCCTGTACAATGAGCAGTTCTTC. It specifies CSAIRLGLYNEQFF. The gene calls are TRBV20-1 and TRBJ2-1; D gene unclear. Per the germline V gene, CDR1 is DFQATT and CDR2 is SNEGSKA (reference sequence). V lost 6 bases, J lost 4 bases, and 16 bases lay in between. This CDR3 comprises 14 residues.

With regard to this clonotype: One end of the junction is discordant with germline, which a read error may explain. The CDR3 nucleotides are TGCAGCGCTAGAGATCACTTACAGGCGGTTAAGGACTATGGCTACACCTTC. Translated: CSARDHLQAVKDYGYTF. The chain carries TRBV20-1 and TRBJ1-2; D might be TRBD1 (5 bases). Germline CDR1 DFQATT, CDR2 SNEGSKA (reference sequence). This CDR3 is built from 17 residues.

This chain links TRBV6-5 with TRBJ1-1; no reliable D call. The germline V gene encodes CDR1 MNHEY and CDR2 SVGAGI. V gave up 5 bases and J gave up 4 bases, with 8 bases separating them. CDR3 size: 12 residues. CDR3 DNA sequence: TGTGCCAGCAGTACCACCTCCACTGAAGCTTTCTTT. It specifies CASSTTSTEAFF.